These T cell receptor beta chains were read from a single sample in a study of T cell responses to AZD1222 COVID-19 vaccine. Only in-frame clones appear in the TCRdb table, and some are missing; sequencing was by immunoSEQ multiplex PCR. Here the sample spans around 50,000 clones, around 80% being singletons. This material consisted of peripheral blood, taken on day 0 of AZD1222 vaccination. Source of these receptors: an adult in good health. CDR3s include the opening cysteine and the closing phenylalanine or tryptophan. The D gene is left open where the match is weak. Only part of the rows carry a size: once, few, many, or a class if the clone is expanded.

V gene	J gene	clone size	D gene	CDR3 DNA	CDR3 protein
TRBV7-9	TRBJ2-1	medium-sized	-	TGTGCCAGCAGCCCAATCAATGAGCAGTTCTTC	CASSPINEQFF
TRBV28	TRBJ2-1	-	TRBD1	TGTGCCAGCAGGAGACAGGGTCGGAATGAGCAGTTCTTC	CASRRQGRNEQFF
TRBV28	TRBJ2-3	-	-	TGTGCCAGCAGTTCGGGACTTTTTACGCAGTATTTT	CASSSGLFTQYF
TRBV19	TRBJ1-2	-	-	TGTGCCAGTAGTATCCCCGGCTATGGCTACACCTTC	CASSIPGYGYTF
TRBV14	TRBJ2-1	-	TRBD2	TGTGCCAGCAGCCAAGTTCAAGCGGGAGGTCATGAGCAGTTCTTC	CASSQVQAGGHEQFF
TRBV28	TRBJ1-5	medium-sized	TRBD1	TGTGCCAGCACCTTGGGGGACAGACGAAATCAGCCCCAGCATTTT	CASTLGDRRNQPQHF
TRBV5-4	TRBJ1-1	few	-	TGTGCCAGCAGCACATGGGGGGGGAACACTGAAGCTTTCTTT	CASSTWGGNTEAFF
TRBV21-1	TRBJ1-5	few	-	TGTGCCAGCAGCAAACAGGGTCTCCAGCCCCAGCATTTT	CASSKQGLQPQHF
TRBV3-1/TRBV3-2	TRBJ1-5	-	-	TGTGCCAGCAGCCAGGGCCCATTCCGGTTGAATCAGCCCCAGCATTTT	CASSQGPFRLNQPQHF
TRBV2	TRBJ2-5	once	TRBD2	TGTGCCAGCAGAACGACTAGCGGGAGGACGGGGGAGACCCAGTACTTC	CASRTTSGRTGETQYF
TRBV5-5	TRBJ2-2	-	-	TGTGCCAGCAGGAAGGTTGGAGGGAACACCGGGGAGCTGTTTTTT	CASRKVGGNTGELFF
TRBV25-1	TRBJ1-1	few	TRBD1	TGTGCCAGTTCCGCGACAGGGATGAACACTGAAGCTTTCTTT	CASSATGMNTEAFF
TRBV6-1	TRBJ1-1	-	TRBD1	TGTGCCAGCAGTGACACGGGACAGGGCAGGACTGAAGCTTTCTTT	CASSDTGQGRTEAFF
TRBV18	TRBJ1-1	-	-	TGTGCCAGCTCACCACCGTCGAAGAACACTGAAGCTTTCTTT	CASSPPSKNTEAFF
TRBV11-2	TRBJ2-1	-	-	TGTGCCAGCGGTGCGAGCTCCTACAATGAGCAGTTCTTC	CASGASSYNEQFF
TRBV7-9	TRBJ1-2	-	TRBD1	TGTGCCAGCAGCCCCAGTGGACAGGAGTACTATGGCTACACCTTC	CASSPSGQEYYGYTF
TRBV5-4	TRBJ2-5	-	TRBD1	TGTGCCAGCAGCTTGACAGGGGACGAGACCCAGTACTTC	CASSLTGDETQYF
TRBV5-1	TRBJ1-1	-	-	TGCGCCAGCAGCGTCGGACAGATGAACACTGAAGCTTTCTTT	CASSVGQMNTEAFF
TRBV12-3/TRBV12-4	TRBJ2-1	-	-	TGTGCCAGCTCACGGAATGAGCAGTTCTTC	CASSRNEQFF
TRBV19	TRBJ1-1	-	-	TGTGCCAGTAGGTCCGGACAGCTGAACACTGAAGCTTTCTTT	CASRSGQLNTEAFF
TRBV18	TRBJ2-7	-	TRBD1	TGTGCCAGCTCACCAGCAGGGGGAAGAAACGAGCAGTACTTC	CASSPAGGRNEQYF
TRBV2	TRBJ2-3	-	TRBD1	TGTGCCAGCAGTGACCCAGGGGGCGCGTTCGGAGATACGCAGTATTTT	CASSDPGGAFGDTQYF
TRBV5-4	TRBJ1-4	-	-	TGTGCCAGCAGCTGGGGAGCAACTAATGAAAAACTGTTTTTT	CASSWGATNEKLFF
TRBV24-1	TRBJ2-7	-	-	TGTGCCACCAGTGATTTTGGGACCAAGAAGCCCTACGAGCAGTACTTC	CATSDFGTKKPYEQYF
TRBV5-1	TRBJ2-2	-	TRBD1	TGCGCCAGCAGCCCATCGGGACAGGGGCTGGGCGGGGAGCTGTTTTTT	CASSPSGQGLGGELFF
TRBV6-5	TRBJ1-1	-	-	TGTGCCAGCAGTTACAGAGGGGCAGGCTGGACTGAAGCTTTCTTT	CASSYRGAGWTEAFF
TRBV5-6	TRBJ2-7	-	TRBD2	TGTGCCAGCAGCCCTGGAGGGACTAGCGGGAGCCACCGCTACGAGCAGTACTTC	CASSPGGTSGSHRYEQYF
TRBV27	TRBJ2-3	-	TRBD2	TGTGCCAGCAGTGGGGGACTAACCACAGATACGCAGTATTTT	CASSGGLTTDTQYF
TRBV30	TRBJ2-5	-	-	TGTGCCTGGAGGTGGGGGACCCAAGAGACCCAGTACTTC	CAWRWGTQETQYF
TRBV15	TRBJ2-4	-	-	TGTGCCACCAGCAACGGGCCAACGGGGGCCAAAAACATTCAGTACTTC	CATSNGPTGAKNIQYF
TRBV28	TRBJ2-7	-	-	TGTGCCAGCAGTTTTAGCCAGGGGGGTTACGAGCAGTACTTC	CASSFSQGGYEQYF
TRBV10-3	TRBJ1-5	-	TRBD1	TGTGCCATCAAGTCAGGGGGCGGTCAAAATCAGCCCCAGCATTTT	CAIKSGGGQNQPQHF
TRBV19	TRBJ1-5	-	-	TGTGCCAGTAGTATATTTGTGAATCAGCCCCAGCATTTT	CASSIFVNQPQHF
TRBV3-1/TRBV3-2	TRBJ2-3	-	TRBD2	TGTGCCAGCAGCCAGATACTAGCGGGCGGGTCAAATACGCAGTATTTT	CASSQILAGGSNTQYF
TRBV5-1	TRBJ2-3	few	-	TGCGCCAGCAGCTTGGACCTAACTAGCACAGATACGCAGTATTTT	CASSLDLTSTDTQYF
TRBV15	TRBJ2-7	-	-	TGTGCCACCAGCAGAGCGGGGGCGGGAGCCGGGTACGAGCAGTACTTC	CATSRAGAGAGYEQYF
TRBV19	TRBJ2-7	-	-	TGTGCCAGTAGTAATGGGGGATCGTTCGAGCAGTACTTC	CASSNGGSFEQYF
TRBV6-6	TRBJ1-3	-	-	TGTGCCAGCAGTTACGAGGGGATTTCTGGAAACACCATATATTTT	CASSYEGISGNTIYF
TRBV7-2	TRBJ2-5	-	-	TGTGCCAGCAGCGCAAGGTGGCTCCAAGAGACCCAGTACTTC	CASSARWLQETQYF
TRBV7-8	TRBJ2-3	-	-	TGTGCCAGCAGCGCAACCACAGATACGCAGTATTTT	CASSATTDTQYF
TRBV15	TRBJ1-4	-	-	TGTGCCACCAGCAGTCTTGAAAAACTGTTTTTT	CATSSLEKLFF
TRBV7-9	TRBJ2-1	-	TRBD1	TGTGCCAGCAGCCGACCCGTAGGACAGGGGGCCAGGGATGAGCAGTTCTTC	CASSRPVGQGARDEQFF